This T cell receptor (beta chain) was identified in a study of shared clonotypes between healthy human individuals (dated by TCRdb to the early 2020s). Regarding the complete study: A few men and two women, aged 18 to 49 years, made up the cohort. To increase sequencing depth and limit assay-specific biases, TCR repertoire library preparation and sequencing were carried out by different laboratories using diverse techniques. Per donor, leukapheresis produced somewhere between about 0.9 and 9.5 billion PBMCs. For each donor, three plates each were used for CD4 naive and CD4 memory, two plates were used for CD8 naive, and one plate was used for CD8 memory. Blood TCR repertoires of about 5 healthy adults were deeply sequenced to estimate repertoire size and the extent of clonotype sharing between individuals. Findings and caveats that apply to the study as a whole: The small number of donors limited the genetic and exposure-history diversity represented. Higher generation probabilities were observed for clonotypes shared by all four sorted-subset donors than for non-shared clonotypes. Incomplete sequencing was indicated by rarefaction of sorted-subset datasets, despite the large sequencing depth. Pairwise subsampling led to the expectation that sequencing depth would affect the degree of clonotype sharing among donors. Across four donors, 5% to 6% of naive CD4, roughly 3.3% of naive CD8, roughly 2.3% of memory CD4, and under 0.45% of memory CD8 clonotypes were shared. Only blood was sampled, and tissue TCR repertoires likely differ from those in blood. Estimated clonotype richness was generally larger for naive than for memory subsets.

Using the deep immunoSEQ assay, TCR CDR3 regions were amplified from genomic DNA by multiplex PCR. Extracted genomic DNA from each cell subset was spread evenly across all wells of several immunoSEQ 96-well plates, with each plate serving as a replicate. For sorted subsets, each replicate PCR was loaded with about 200 ng genomic DNA, equivalent to about 30,000 T cell genomes. Purified libraries were quantified with a Qubit 3.0 fluorometer, sized on a Bioanalyzer 2100, and re-quantified with the KAPA Library Quantification kit. Every immunoSEQ 96-well plate was sequenced on a separate single-read 150-cycle Illumina NextSeq 550 flow cell. Turning to the authors' computational methods: Because the immunoSEQ output included only junctional sequences and no quality scores, the filtering could not be the same as the filtering used for full-length reads. To assign V/J genes and CDR3, sequences were annotated using PyIR, a Python wrapper for IgBLAST v1.9, with IMGT germline references. Reads were removed for weak V/J assignments (E-value above 1e-6), missing CDR3, stop codons, out-of-frame junctions, or ambiguous translated residues. V3J clonotypes were defined as sequences sharing the same inferred V gene, J gene, and CDR3 amino acid sequence. To compute the percentage overlap between repertoires, the number of shared unique clonotypes was divided by the size of the smaller repertoire. Three approaches were used to assess repertoire richness: RTK rarefaction, the Chao1 estimator, and Recon v2.1 estimates of unobserved clonotypes. OLGA was used to compute generation probabilities for all TCRbeta clonotypes that the gDNA method yielded from four donors. This immuneACCESS table, as held by TCRdb, lists in-frame sequences with V and J called but not all clones. Of the missing ones, under half trace to an unresolved V gene in checked studies; the others have no known cause. Clone size and the V and J calls come from that table; the DNA yielded D and trimming. The sample data list about 1 million clones, and approximately 72% of these were observed just once. The ten largest clones take up about 1.5% of the sample.

Donors were healthy HIV-negative adults with no recently reported acute infections or vaccinations. Only Caucasian adults living in Nashville, Tennessee, USA were represented among the donors. CD4+ T cells were enriched by magnetic negative selection; naive cells were then positively selected on CD45RA, and the negative fraction formed the memory subset. Blood was obtained by leukapheresis, after which PBMCs were separated by Ficoll-Histopaque density gradient centrifugation and cryopreserved in liquid nitrogen vapor phase. Analytical flow cytometry was used to check the purity and quantity of every magnetically sorted T cell population. Genomic DNA was isolated from each sorted fraction and quantified by UV absorbance on a Nanodrop 2000c. This clone appeared a single time. Its antigen has not been determined. No much larger clone is present one base from it, and per-base qualities are unavailable.

As encoded in the germline V gene, CDR1 is WSHSY while CDR2 is SAAADI. Measured from the cysteine to the phenylalanine, the CDR3 is 13 residues long. The DNA shown is the 39-base CDR3, in frame from base 1. V drops 6 bases and J drops 9 bases, leaving 12 bases in between. The sequence derives from a young man in good health. Sequencing was performed on memory CD4+ T cells sorted from blood. Interpreted using the paper, the cell subset or site label stands for: CD45RA-negative fraction. This chain is built from TRBV10-2 and TRBJ1-6; the D gene is perhaps TRBD1, on 6 matching bases. The CDR3 region: CASRGAGSSPLHF. The DNA sequence is as follows: TGCGCCAGCAGGGGGGCAGGTAGTTCACCCCTCCACTTT.